This is a list of T cell receptor beta chains from one sample in a study of blood T cell repertoires in COVID-19. Clones were read by immunoSEQ multiplex PCR, and TCRdb kept only the in-frame ones, dropping some. The table lists under 250,000 clones, 70% to 90% of them singletons, with about 3% in the top ten. Sequenced sample: peripheral blood. These receptors all come from a man in his late teens or twenties with active or convalescent COVID-19. The CDR3 runs from the conserved cysteine through the conserved F or W. Part of the rows lack a size; the others show once, few, many or a class for expanded clones.

CDR3,V,size
CASSRGQVNTGELFF,TRBV5-4,.
CASSPLTGTRVYF,TRBV11-2,.
CASSLEPTHYGYTF,TRBV5-1,.
CASSVDFYNEQFF,TRBV19,.
CASSPGQTYEQYF,TRBV13,.
CASSLVEGKNQPQHF,TRBV7-2,.
CASSRFGGTFTDTQYF,TRBV19,.
CASSPPGSYNEQFF,TRBV18,.
CASSGAGELFF,TRBV28,.
CASSWSDEQFF,TRBV19,.
CASSTAGLAGGPWYNEQFF,TRBV7-9,.
CASSMQGTNTEAFF,TRBV19,.
CASSPTSRTYEQYF,TRBV6-6,.
CASSPTPLAGVRYEQYF,TRBV7-3,.
CATSDHAGGAGGPNTEAFF,TRBV24-1,.
CASSNIYYREAFF,TRBV2,.
CASGLVRVGTMYQPQHF,TRBV12-5,.
CASRNQPQHF,TRBV6-5,.
CASSLGYRDRYGYTF,TRBV11-2,once
CATQGQGGGEQFF,TRBV24-1,once
CAISERLAGNGETQYF,TRBV10-3,.
CASSRAPTYNEQFF,TRBV6-5,once
CASWTGDRETQYF,TRBV2,.
CASRLSTQGIHREELFF,TRBV5-6,.
CASSHRGLYGTEAFF,TRBV6-5,few
CAWTQTGGNEQYF,TRBV30,.
CASSPRVQDTEAFF,TRBV9,.
CASSPDIGDTEAFF,TRBV7-9,.
CASSMGQYSYEQYF,TRBV19,few
CASSESGETQYF,TRBV25-1,.
CASSLYHNQGNTIYF,TRBV7-3,.
CASSTGGGGTYEQYF,TRBV5-4,.
CASSETSGVLTGELFF,TRBV6-1,once
CASSLSSVGRFWDSGNTIYF,TRBV5-1,.
CASSQDRSREQYF,TRBV3-1/TRBV3-2,.
CASRGRDSHQPQHF,TRBV6-4,.
CASSLGQGSNSPLHF,TRBV7-2,.
CASSEAFVGTGSYEQYF,TRBV2,.
CASSDTSGLYNEQFF,TRBV9,.